These 9 T cell receptor beta chains share one sample of origin, sequenced in a study of cytomegalovirus exposure and HLA in healthy donors. The PCR had 60 Vbeta and 13 Jbeta primers. Data came from immunoSEQ multiplex PCR; TCRdb stores just in-frame clones and leaves some out. In the table there are fewer than 250,000 clones, 75% to 90% of which are singletons. The sequencing input was PBMCs. These receptors all stem from a man aged 30 to 39 in good health and CMV-seronegative.

The chain uses TRBV5-8 and TRBJ2-7, with 9 bases aligning to TRBD2. With 5 bases clipped from V and 4 bases from J, the junction kept 7 bases outside the gene matches. Per germline, CDR1 SGHTS and CDR2 YDEGEE. The CDR3 has 14 residues. CDR3 sequence (DNA): TGTGCCAGCAGTGTCGGGACTAGCTGGTACGAGCAGTACTTC. As protein: CASSVGTSWYEQYF. Full variable domain (remainder filled in from reference TRBV5-8 and TRBJ2-7): EAGVTQSPTHLIKTRGQQATLRCSPISGHTSVYWYQQALGLGLQFLLWYDEGEERNRGNFPPRFSGRQFPNYSSELNVNALELEDSALYLCASSVGTSWYEQYFGPGTRLTVT.

This clone is a singleton in its sample. CDR3 nucleotide sequence: TGCGCCAGCATGGAGCAGTCTAGCACAGATACGCAGTATTTT. It yields the protein CASMEQSSTDTQYF. This chain uses TRBV5-1 with TRBJ2-3; unclear D gene. The V gene's germline CDR1 is SGHRS and CDR2 YFSETQ. Trimming removed 6 bases at V and 0 bases at J, with 11 bases between. The CDR3 has 14 amino acids.

The rearrangement links TRBV21-1 to TRBJ2-7; the table's D call, TRBD1, was not checked against the DNA. TRBV21-1 is labeled a pseudogene. The CDR3 covers 11 residues. DNA for the CDR3: TGTGCCGACGGACAGATTTACGAGCAGTACTTC. Translation gives CADGQIYEQYF.

This clone was recorded a few times. The chain is built from TRBV19 and TRBJ1-5; unclear D gene. The germline gives CDR1 LNHDA, CDR2 SQIVND (reference sequence). CDR3 length: 15 amino acids. V was pared by 7 bases and J by 0 bases, with 13 bases between. The CDR3 coding sequence is TGTGCCAGTATGACTAAGGCCTATAGCAATCAGCCCCAGCATTTT. Translation: CASMTKAYSNQPQHF.

This clone has only one observation. Written as DNA, the CDR3 is TGCGCCAGCAGCCCAGAGGGGGCTAACTCCTACGAGCAGTACTTC. This sequence encodes CASSPEGANSYEQYF. The gene calls are TRBV5-1 and TRBJ2-7, with TRBD1 matching over 7 bases. The CDR3 runs to 15 residues. The V and J ends lost 4 bases and 0 bases, in that order; junction bases with no gene match: 7. CDR1 and CDR2 (germline): SGHRS, YFSETQ. The whole variable domain, remainder taken from reference TRBV5-1 and TRBJ2-7, is KAGVTQTPRYLIKTRGQQVTLSCSPISGHRSVSWYQQTPGQGLQFLFEYFSETQRNKGNFPGRFSGRQFSNSRSEMNVSTLELGDSALYLCASSPEGANSYEQYFGPGTRLTVT.

The CDR3 sequence is CSVVARGLGEQYF. CDR3 coding DNA: TGCAGCGTTGTCGCCAGGGGGCTAGGGGAGCAGTACTTC. The V and J genes are TRBV29-1 and TRBJ2-7; TRBD1 matches at 8 bases. CDR3 length: 13 residues. The ends lost 4 bases at V and 7 bases at J; junction bases unmatched: 9. CDR1 is SQVTM and CDR2 is ANQGSEA in the germline V gene.

The gene calls are TRBV2 and TRBJ2-1, with TRBD2 identical over 14 bases. The germline V gene has CDR1 SNHLY and CDR2 FYNNEI. The trim removed 3 bases at V and 10 bases at J, leaving 2 bases unmatched. CDR3 length equals 14 residues. In nucleotides, the CDR3 is TGTGCCAGCAGTGAGACTAGCGGGAGGGTCGAGCAGTTCTTC. This codes for CASSETSGRVEQFF. Filled out from reference TRBV2 and TRBJ2-1, the complete variable domain reads EPEVTQTPSHQVTQMGQEVILRCVPISNHLYFYWYRQILGQKVEFLVSFYNNEISEKSEIFDDQFSVERPDGSNFTLKIRSTKLEDSAMYFCASSETSGRVEQFFGPGTRLTVL.

The chain joins TRBV29-1 to TRBJ2-7; TRBD2 matches 10 bases. Germline V gene lookup returns CDR1 SQVTM and CDR2 ANQGSEA. Losses at the gene ends were 5 bases for V and 2 bases for J; bases not matched to a gene: 3. The CDR3 extends over 13 amino acids. The CDR3 sequence is CSVRTSGTYEQYF. CDR3 coding DNA: TGCAGCGTTAGGACTAGCGGCACCTACGAGCAGTACTTC.

V is TRBV6-5 and J is TRBJ2-1; D not certain. CDR1 MNHEY and CDR2 SVGAGI come from the germline V gene. The CDR3 is 15 residues long. The V gene lost 0 bases and the J gene lost 8 bases, with 14 bases spanning the gap. The CDR3, as DNA: TGTGCCAGCAGTTACTCGAACGCCAGGAACGATGAGCAGTTCTTC. Amino acid sequence: CASSYSNARNDEQFF.